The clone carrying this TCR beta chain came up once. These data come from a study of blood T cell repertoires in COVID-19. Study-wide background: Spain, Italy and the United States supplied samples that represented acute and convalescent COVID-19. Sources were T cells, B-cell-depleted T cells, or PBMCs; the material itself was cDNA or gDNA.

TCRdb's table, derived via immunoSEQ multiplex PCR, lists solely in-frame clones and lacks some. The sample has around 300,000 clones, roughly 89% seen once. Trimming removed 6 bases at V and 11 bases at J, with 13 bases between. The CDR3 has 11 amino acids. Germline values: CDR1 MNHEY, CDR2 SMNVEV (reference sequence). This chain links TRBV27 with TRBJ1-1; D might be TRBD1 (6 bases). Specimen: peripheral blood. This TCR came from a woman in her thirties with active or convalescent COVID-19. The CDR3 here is CASRAQGAAFF. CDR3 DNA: TGTGCCAGCAGAGCACAGGGAGCCGCTTTCTTT.